A selection of T cell receptor beta chains follows, all from one sample in a study of blood T cell repertoires in COVID-19. Libraries were prepared by immunoSEQ multiplex PCR; TCRdb keeps only in-frame clonotypes and omits some of them. The repertoire consists of under 300,000 clones, with about 90% occurring once and the leading ten covering 3% to 3.5%. Sequenced input: PBMCs or T cells enriched from blood (not recorded which). These receptors originate from a woman aged 40 to 55 who had been exposed to COVID-19. CDR3s include the opening cysteine and the closing phenylalanine or tryptophan.

V gene	J gene	CDR3 protein
TRBV4-3	TRBJ2-7	CASSQQAGIGEQYF
TRBV10-2	TRBJ2-3	CASSERGVITDTQYF
TRBV7-2	TRBJ1-1	CASSQGQGNEAFF
TRBV7-2	TRBJ2-5	CASSLSVQETQYF
TRBV28	TRBJ1-6	CASSLGPGVDSPLHF
TRBV30	TRBJ1-5	CAWSSGTDQPQHF
TRBV5-8	TRBJ2-3	CASSRPGGWTGRFTDTQYF
TRBV19	TRBJ2-2	CASSTGQGIFLAGELFF
TRBV10-3	TRBJ1-6	CAISEPSSYNSPLHF
TRBV24-1	TRBJ2-1	CATGRASGSGNEQFF
TRBV13	TRBJ1-2	CASSLGGGFSLVDYGYTF
TRBV19	TRBJ2-7	CASSPLQGRVPYEQYF
TRBV27	TRBJ2-2	CASSFIGQEVTGELFF
TRBV30	TRBJ1-1	CAWSVVRTWRGTEAFF
TRBV6-4	TRBJ2-3	CASSVAGGPTDTQYF
TRBV29-1	TRBJ2-5	CSVEGAGVVETQYF
TRBV28	TRBJ1-2	CASSSPSAGNVYGYTF
TRBV18	TRBJ1-3	CASSSIGSSGNTIYF
TRBV4-2	TRBJ1-4	CASRGQADNEKLFF
TRBV5-1	TRBJ2-5	CASSRMTGRETQYF
TRBV6-6	TRBJ1-1	CASSYQNTEAFF
TRBV7-9	TRBJ1-1	CASSLAPIIRQGGLEAFF
TRBV18	TRBJ2-7	CASSPTGGSGSYEQYF
TRBV28	TRBJ2-5	CASSLSATGDQETQYF
TRBV5-4	TRBJ2-5	CASSAPGQQETQYF
TRBV3-1/TRBV3-2	TRBJ1-2	CASSQALSMDSYGYTF
TRBV5-5	TRBJ2-1	CASSLEAALRWANEQFF
TRBV30	TRBJ1-2	CAWSNLSGYTF
TRBV7-2	TRBJ1-5	CASSLAGQGSQPQHF
TRBV19	TRBJ2-1	CASSMQYNEQFF
TRBV4-1	TRBJ2-2	CASSHRQGSGGTGELFF
TRBV15	TRBJ1-2	CATSRSEGQGITGYTF
TRBV7-9	TRBJ1-1	CASSLAYIPGGMNTEAFF
TRBV15	TRBJ1-6	CATRQGRDSPLHF
TRBV6-6	TRBJ1-5	CASSSSTGSNQPQHF
TRBV6-2/TRBV6-3	TRBJ2-7	CASSHGLAGGYEQYF
TRBV3-1/TRBV3-2	TRBJ2-1	CASSQGRTGEFNEQFF
TRBV7-3	TRBJ2-2	CASSSAGTRGAGELFF
TRBV3-1/TRBV3-2	TRBJ1-1	CASSQLDRGTEAFF
TRBV5-1	TRBJ2-7	CASSLTGGAVREQYF
TRBV18	TRBJ1-6	CASSLQGSSYNSPLHF
TRBV28	TRBJ1-4	CASSPRTGMGEKLFF
TRBV13	TRBJ1-5	CASSLDSRNQPQHF
TRBV6-2/TRBV6-3	TRBJ2-6	CASSPRVAGANVLTF
TRBV5-1	TRBJ2-5	CASSLEGGTSKETQYF
TRBV30	TRBJ1-2	CAWSYTGFYTYGYTF
TRBV19	TRBJ1-3	CASSTVNTIYF
TRBV6-5	TRBJ1-5	CASSPWEDQPQHF
TRBV4-2	TRBJ2-2	CASSQRRLEAGELFF
TRBV2	TRBJ1-6	CAGRTGDSPLHF
TRBV9	TRBJ1-1	CASSSTPGQGVLTEAFF
TRBV11-1	TRBJ1-1	CASSLTGGYGEAFF
TRBV15	TRBJ2-3	CATSRDPLDIAGGVADTQYF